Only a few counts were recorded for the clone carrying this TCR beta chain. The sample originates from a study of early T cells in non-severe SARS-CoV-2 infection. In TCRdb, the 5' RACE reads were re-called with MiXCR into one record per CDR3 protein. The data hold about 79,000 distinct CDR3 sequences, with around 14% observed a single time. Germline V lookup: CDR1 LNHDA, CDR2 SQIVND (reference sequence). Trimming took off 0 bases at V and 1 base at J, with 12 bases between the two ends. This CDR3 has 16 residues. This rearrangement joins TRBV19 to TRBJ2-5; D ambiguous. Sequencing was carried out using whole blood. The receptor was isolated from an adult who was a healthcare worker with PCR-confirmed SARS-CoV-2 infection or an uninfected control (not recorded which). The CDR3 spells CASSIDPRGFQETQYF. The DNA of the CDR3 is TGTGCCAGTAGTATAGATCCTCGCGGCTTCCAAGAGACCCAGTACTTC.